Listed below are T cell receptor beta chains from one sample, sequenced in a study of blood T cells in healthy people across ages. TCRdb processed the 5' RACE reads anew with MiXCR; each CDR3 protein has one entry. The table includes around 1,800,000 distinct CDR3 sequences, roughly two fifths detected once. The sample consisted of blood. The origin of the receptors is a human donor in good health. CDR3s include the opening cysteine and the closing phenylalanine or tryptophan. D genes are given only for firm matches. Clone size, where shown, is once, few, many, or a class for clones that have expanded.

CDR3aa	CDR3nt	abundance	d_gene	v_gene	j_gene
CASSRGQGAQQETQYF	TGCGCCAGCAGCCGCGGACAGGGGGCGCAGCAAGAGACCCAGTACTTC	-	TRBD1	TRBV4-1	TRBJ2-5
CASSYRRQDYGYTF	TGTGCCAGCAGCTACCGACGACAGGACTATGGCTACACCTTC	few	-	TRBV7-2	TRBJ1-2
CASSYTLAKNIQYF	TGCGCCAGCAGCTACACTCTGGCCAAAAACATTCAGTACTTC	-	-	TRBV5-1	TRBJ2-4
CASTSSTGPYEQYF	TGTGCCAGCACCTCCTCGACAGGGCCCTACGAGCAGTACTTC	many	TRBD1	TRBV6-5	TRBJ2-7
CASSSYRVLTDTQYF	TGTGCCAGCAGTTCCTACAGGGTTCTCACAGATACGCAGTATTTT	-	-	TRBV6-5	TRBJ2-3
CASSLSISRGGVADTQYF	TGTGCCAGCAGCTTATCGATATCGCGGGGGGGCGTCGCAGATACGCAGTATTTT	-	TRBD2	TRBV7-8	TRBJ2-3
CASSRRPGGGSNEQFF	TGTGCCAGCAGCCGACGGCCAGGGGGCGGGAGCAATGAGCAGTTTTTC	few	-	TRBV7-9	TRBJ2-1
CASAATGGLYNEQFF	TGTGCCAGCGCCGCCACGGGGGGACTGTACAATGAGCAGTTCTTC	-	TRBD2	TRBV12-3/TRBV12-4	TRBJ2-1
CASSQEPGLVQTQYF	TGTGCCAGCAGCCAAGAGCCCGGACTCGTACAGACCCAGTACTTC	few	-	TRBV4-2	TRBJ2-5
CSALLVGGNREQFF	TGCAGTGCTCTCCTGGTGGGGGGGAATCGTGAGCAGTTCTTC	-	TRBD2	TRBV20-1	TRBJ2-1
CSVGEYGYNEQFF	TGCAGCGTTGGTGAGTATGGCTACAATGAGCAGTTCTTC	-	-	TRBV29-1	TRBJ2-1
CASSGGQGMAKNIQYF	TGTGCCAGTAGTGGGGGACAGGGGATGGCCAAAAACATTCAGTACTTC	few	TRBD1	TRBV12-3/TRBV12-4	TRBJ2-4
CASSPRQGKGYTF	TGTGCCAGCAGCCCCAGACAGGGGAAAGGCTACACCTTC	-	TRBD1	TRBV7-8	TRBJ1-2
CASSSGQDTDTQYF	TGTGCCAGCAGCTCGGGGCAGGACACAGATACGCAGTATTTT	few	-	TRBV6-2/TRBV6-3	TRBJ2-3
CASTVTQYYGYTF	TGTGCCAGCACTGTGACCCAGTACTATGGCTACACCTTC	few	-	TRBV12-3/TRBV12-4	TRBJ1-2
CAIMGESYEQYF	TGTGCCATCATGGGGGAATCCTACGAGCAGTACTTC	-	-	TRBV10-3	TRBJ2-7
CASSPDRESADTQYF	TGTGCCAGCAGCCCCGACAGGGAATCCGCAGATACGCAGTATTTT	many	TRBD1	TRBV6-5	TRBJ2-3
CASSSTGGTLEAFF	TGTGCCAGCAGCTCTACAGGGGGAACACTTGAAGCTTTCTTT	-	TRBD1	TRBV7-3	TRBJ1-1
CASSYPTLNEQFF	TGTGCCAGCAGTTACCCGACGTTGAATGAGCAGTTCTTC	-	-	TRBV6-5	TRBJ2-1
CSVVNQGPYEQYF	TGCAGCGTCGTCAACCAGGGCCCCTACGAGCAGTACTTC	-	-	TRBV29-1	TRBJ2-7
CATSRDRVEQFF	TGTGCCACCAGCAGAGACCGAGTGGAGCAGTTCTTC	-	-	TRBV15	TRBJ2-1
CASSQDRQVAGELFF	TGTGCCAGCAGCCAAGATCGGCAGGTGGCCGGGGAGCTGTTTTTT	-	-	TRBV3-1	TRBJ2-2
CASSEPDRYQETQYF	TGTGCCAGCAGTGAACCGGACAGATACCAAGAGACCCAGTACTTC	few	-	TRBV2	TRBJ2-5
CASSSLAGEEQFF	TGTGCCAGCAGCTCCTTAGCGGGGGAAGAGCAGTTCTTC	-	TRBD2	TRBV7-2	TRBJ2-1
CASSPGLAGGWSEQFF	TGTGCCAGCAGCCCGGGACTAGCGGGGGGGTGGAGTGAGCAGTTCTTC	once	TRBD2	TRBV5-4	TRBJ2-1